This T cell receptor beta chain was sequenced in a study of tumor-infiltrating lymphocytes in oesophageal squamous cell carcinoma. TCRdb called the PCR reads again in MiXCR, with one record for every CDR3 protein. The data hold 9,500 to 12,000 distinct CDR3 sequences, with around 60% observed a single time. The CDR3 spans 11 residues. The ends were cut back, 5 bases at V and 4 bases at J, with 4 bases in the middle. Germline V gives CDR1 SGHVS, CDR2 FQNEAQ. This rearrangement joins TRBV7-8 to TRBJ2-3, with no clear D. The sample comprised esophageal tumor tissue. This TCR derives from a male donor with esophageal squamous cell carcinoma. CDR3 sequence reads: CASSASDTQYF. The CDR3, as DNA: TGTGCCAGCAGCGCCTCAGATACGCAGTATTTT.